These 24 T cell receptor beta chains were all obtained from the same sample, sequenced in a study of T cell changes during pregnancy in multiple sclerosis. Sequenced by immunoSEQ multiplex PCR; TCRdb stores in-frame clones only, minus some. The sample lists 30,000 to 35,000 clones, about nine tenths seen once, with around 10% in the top ten. Sequenced here: CD8+ T cells from peripheral blood mononuclear cells, sampled before pregnancy. The receptors were gathered from a female donor with multiple sclerosis, enrolled in a pregnancy study.

This clone was seen once. The V and J genes are TRBV2 and TRBJ1-4; 7 nucleotides align to TRBD1. CDR3 length: 13 residues. The trim removed 5 bases at V and 8 bases at J, leaving 5 bases unmatched. Germline values: CDR1 SNHLY, CDR2 FYNNEI. The CDR3 sequence: CASSQRGREKLFF. The CDR3 DNA reads TGTGCCAGCAGTCAAAGGGGGCGAGAAAAACTGTTTTTT.

The chain uses TRBV19 and TRBJ2-5, with TRBD2 matching over 11 bases. V dropped 6 bases and J dropped 2; count of bases not matched to a gene: 5. This CDR3 contains 15 residues. Germline CDR1 reads LNHDA; CDR2 reads SQIVND (reference sequence). The CDR3 DNA reads as TGTGCCAGTAGACCGGGACTAGCGGAACAAGAGACCCAGTACTTC. Residues: CASRPGLAEQETQYF.

The chain recombines TRBV6-6 with TRBJ2-7; TRBD1 matches 7 bases. Germline lookup yields CDR1 MNHNY and CDR2 SVGAGI (reference sequence). J was trimmed by 6 bases and V by 3 bases; bases with no gene match: 5. The CDR3 has 13 residues. For the CDR3, the DNA is TGTGCCAGCAGTTATAATGCAGGGGGCGAGCAGTACTTC. Its translation: CASSYNAGGEQYF.

This clone came up once. DNA of the CDR3: TGCAGCGTTGTCGGGACAGGTGATGGCTACACCTTC. Residues: CSVVGTGDGYTF. The chain couples TRBV29-1 to TRBJ1-2, with 8 bases fitting TRBD1. The CDR3 contains 12 residues. CDR1 and CDR2 from the germline V gene are SQVTM and ANQGSEA. The J segment lost 6 bases and the V segment lost 4 bases, leaving 4 bases of the junction unmatched.

The chain carries TRBV7-2 and TRBJ1-4; 7 bases line up with TRBD1. The ends lost 5 bases at V and 8 bases at J; junction bases unmatched: 20. Germline CDR1 and CDR2: SGHTA and FQGNSA. CDR3 size: 18 residues. The CDR3 is CASSEGGRRPPIGEKLFF. The CDR3 DNA reads TGTGCCAGCAGCGAAGGGGGCCGTCGACCCCCGATCGGGGAAAAACTGTTTTTT.

The chain uses TRBV6-5 and TRBJ2-2; 9 bases align to TRBD2. Germline values: CDR1 MNHEY, CDR2 SVGAGI. The CDR3 is made up of 14 amino acids. V lost 7 bases, J lost 3 bases, and 3 bases stayed unmatched. The CDR3 loop reads CASTRGGYTGELFF. The CDR3 nucleotides read TGTGCCAGCACGCGGGGGGGGTACACCGGGGAGCTGTTTTTT.

The rearrangement uses TRBV7-9 and TRBJ2-1; D uncertain. The CDR3 covers 16 residues. The germline V and J ends were trimmed by 1 base and 4 bases, with 14 bases remaining between them. CDR1 and CDR2 from the germline V gene are SEHNR and FQNEAQ (reference sequence). The CDR3 sequence: CASSLGMGRPYNEQFF. CDR3 DNA: TGTGCCAGCAGCTTAGGAATGGGCAGACCTTACAATGAGCAGTTCTTC.

The chain uses TRBV27 and TRBJ2-3; TRBD1 is a possible D gene (6 bases). V lost 4 bases and J lost 5, with 16 bases in between. The CDR3 has 15 residues. Germline lookup yields CDR1 MNHEY and CDR2 SMNVEV (reference sequence). The CDR3 protein is CASSSRGGLGDTQYF. The CDR3 DNA reads as TGTGCCAGCAGTTCAAGAGGGGGTTTGGGAGATACGCAGTATTTT.

This chain uses TRBV9 with TRBJ2-3; D not certain. The germline V gene has CDR1 SGDLS and CDR2 YYNGEE. CDR3 length: 14 residues. The germline V and J ends were trimmed by 4 bases and 6 bases, with 15 bases remaining between them. The CDR3 bases are TGTGCCAGCAGCCCTCGAGGTCCCGATGATACGCAGTATTTT. This gives the protein CASSPRGPDDTQYF.

The rearrangement uses TRBV6-5 and TRBJ1-1; no firm D call. V gave up 5 bases and J gave up 1 base, with 8 bases separating them. From germline, CDR1 is MNHEY and CDR2 SVGAGI. The CDR3 contains 13 residues. CDR3 protein: CASSPGSNTEAFF. In DNA, the CDR3 is TGTGCCAGCAGTCCCGGGTCGAACACTGAAGCTTTCTTT.

V gene TRBV6-5 combines with J gene TRBJ2-5; 9 positions match TRBD2. Unmatched junction bases numbered 9, after V lost 5 bases and J lost 5 bases. Germline CDR1 is MNHEY and CDR2 is SVGAGI. The CDR3 contains 15 residues. The DNA for the CDR3 is TGTGCCAGCAGTCCCATTAGCGGGAGTGGGGAGACCCAGTACTTC. Translated: CASSPISGSGETQYF.

The rearrangement uses TRBV6-5 and TRBJ1-1; no clear D gene. This CDR3 has 14 residues. Trimming stripped 2 bases from V and 4 bases from J, with 11 bases between. Germline CDR1 MNHEY, CDR2 SVGAGI. The CDR3, as DNA: TGTGCCAGCAGTTACGCCTATTTGGTCACTGAAGCTTTCTTT. Its translation: CASSYAYLVTEAFF.

The chain couples TRBV11-2 to TRBJ2-5; no definite D call. The V gene's germline CDR1 is SGHAT and CDR2 FQNNGV. The ends were cut back, 2 bases at V and 2 bases at J, with 15 bases in the middle. The CDR3 is 16 residues long. CDR3 DNA: TGTGCCAGCAGCTTACGGTGGGCGCAGTTACAAGAGACCCAGTACTTC. It is translated as CASSLRWAQLQETQYF. The full variable domain, with the rest looked up from reference TRBV11-2 and TRBJ2-5, is EAGVAQSPRYKIIEKRQSVAFWCNPISGHATLYWYQQILGQGPKLLIQFQNNGVVDDSQLPKDRFSAERLKGVDSTLKIQPAKLEDSAVYLCASSLRWAQLQETQYFGPGTRLLVL.

The rearrangement joins TRBV7-6 to TRBJ2-3; 9 bases are shared with TRBD2. The CDR3 sequence is 15 residues long. Losses at the gene ends were 1 base for V and 3 bases for J; bases not matched to a gene: 2. The germline gives CDR1 SGHVS, CDR2 FNYEAQ. The CDR3 protein is CASSLVSGSTDTQYF. The CDR3 DNA is TGTGCCAGCAGCTTAGTTAGCGGGAGTACAGATACGCAGTATTTT.

This chain joins TRBV6-1 and TRBJ2-3, with a possible D match to TRBD1 (6 bases). The germline gives CDR1 MNHNS, CDR2 SASEGT. The CDR3 is 17 amino acids. The V end lost 0 bases, the J end lost 4 bases, and 17 bases lay between the germline ends. This CDR3 is CASSEAPRGQGPDTQYF. CDR3 DNA sequence: TGTGCCAGCAGTGAAGCGCCCCGAGGCCAGGGGCCAGATACGCAGTATTTT.

The chain links TRBV12-5 to TRBJ2-7, with TRBD2 matching 11 bases. CDR3 length equals 15 residues. With V trimmed by 5 bases and J by 2 bases, 5 bases remained unmatched. Looked up from germline, CDR1 is LGHNT and CDR2 is FRNRAP. The CDR3 sequence is CASGVTSGDPYEQYF. The CDR3 coding sequence is TGTGCTAGTGGTGTGACTAGCGGGGACCCCTACGAGCAGTACTTC.

The CDR3 protein is CASSRDRRGSYEQYF. CDR3 bases: TGTGCCAGCAGCCGTGATAGGAGGGGATCCTACGAGCAGTACTTC. The chain has TRBV6-5 and TRBJ2-7; tentative D call: TRBD2 (6 bases). Germline CDR1 MNHEY, CDR2 SVGAGI. V was shortened by 6 bases and J by 1 base, with 16 bases between the two germline ends. CDR3 length: 15 residues.

The J gene is TRBJ1-1, the V gene TRBV11-2; D gene uncertain. V dropped 5 bases and J dropped 5 bases, with 6 bases sitting between them. The CDR3 contains 11 residues. Germline V CDR1 and CDR2: SGHAT, FQNNGV. In nucleotides, the CDR3 is TGTGCCAGCAGCCTCGAGACTGAAGCTTTCTTT. This codes for CASSLETEAFF.

This clone has only one observation. The chain links TRBV7-8 to TRBJ1-2; D perhaps matches TRBD1 (5 bases). Germline V CDR1 and CDR2: SGHVS, FQNEAQ. This CDR3 comprises 14 residues. Trimming cost V 2 bases and J 3 bases, with 10 bases left between them. The CDR3 DNA reads as TGTGCCAGCAGCTTAAGGGGAAGGGACTATGGCTACACCTTC. This gives the protein CASSLRGRDYGYTF.

This chain links TRBV19 with TRBJ1-4; 7 nucleotides match TRBD1. CDR3 size: 16 residues. Germline assignment: CDR1 LNHDA and CDR2 SQIVND (reference sequence). V gave up 5 bases and J gave up 4 bases; unmatched junction bases: 10. CDR3 DNA: TGTGCCAGTAGTGTCTTCTACAGGGGTTTTAATGAAAAACTGTTTTTT. Residues: CASSVFYRGFNEKLFF. Drawing the rest from reference TRBV19 and TRBJ1-4, the complete variable domain is DGGITQSPKYLFRKEGQNVTLSCEQNLNHDAMYWYRQDPGQGLRLIYYSQIVNDFQKGDIAEGYSVSREKKESFPLTVTSAQKNPTAFYLCASSVFYRGFNEKLFFGSGTQLSVL.

The CDR3 spells CASSVDSNNEQFF. CDR3 bases: TGTGCCAGCAGTGTAGACAGCAACAATGAGCAGTTCTTC. The chain combines TRBV6-4 with TRBJ2-1; D perhaps matches TRBD1 (5 bases). Germline lookup yields CDR1 MRHNA and CDR2 SNTAGT. V lost 4 bases and J lost 5, with 9 bases in between. The CDR3 has 13 amino acids.

V usage is TRBV9 and J usage is TRBJ2-7; D unresolved. The CDR3 runs to 13 residues. The germline V and J ends were trimmed by 0 bases and 3 bases, with 7 bases remaining between them. Germline loops: CDR1 SGDLS, CDR2 YYNGEE. Here the CDR3 reads CASSVGQDYEQYF. CDR3 nucleotides: TGTGCCAGCAGCGTAGGGCAGGACTACGAGCAGTACTTC. The complete variable domain, with remaining parts taken from reference TRBV9 and TRBJ2-7, reads DSGVTQTPKHLITATGQRVTLRCSPRSGDLSVYWYQQSLDQGLQFLIQYYNGEERAKGNILERFSAQQFPDLHSELNLSSLELGDSALYFCASSVGQDYEQYFGPGTRLTVT.

This clone was observed a single time. J is TRBJ1-1 and V is TRBV6-5, with D maybe TRBD1 (6 bases). V was pared by 3 bases and J by 4 bases, with 15 bases between. CDR1 and CDR2 (germline): MNHEY, SVGAGI. The CDR3 runs 15 residues. CDR3 DNA: TGTGCCAGCAGTTATGGGGGGGGCTTAAGCACTGAAGCTTTCTTT. Its protein is CASSYGGGLSTEAFF.

The chain is built from TRBV11-3 and TRBJ2-5; 7 nucleotides line up with TRBD1. The germline V gene has CDR1 SGHNT and CDR2 YENEEA. The CDR3 spans 13 residues. V was pared by 4 bases and J by 5 bases, with 4 bases of the junction left unmatched. CDR3 DNA sequence: TGTGCCAGCAGCTCGACAGGGAAGGAGACCCAGTACTTC. As protein: CASSSTGKETQYF.